The sequence of this T cell receptor (beta chain) was determined in a study of vaccination and CD4 T cells after COVID-19. Study-level information: With a range of 35 to 161, the median interval from diagnosis to drawing post-COVID samples was about 100 days. Taking of post-vaccine samples occurred a median approximately 72 days after dose two (range 14 to 241). Study outcomes and limitations: Spike mono-reactive status applied to 304 of 307 vaccine-specific clones in convalescent patients.

A word on this clonotype: Its specificity is unknown.

At the Johns Hopkins FTIC core, DNA taken from cultured CD4+ T cells was sequenced by way of the Oncomine TCR Beta short-read assay. One entry per CDR3 protein, called by TCRdb with MiXCR from the PCR reads. Altogether some 16,000 distinct CDR3 sequences are present, 54% being singletons, with the ten largest covering about 16%. Stated treatment: roughly 11-day PBMC culture with coronavirus spike peptide pools or control peptides (ViraFEST assay). ViraFEST used peptide pools to expand antigen-specific T cells, then sequenced TCRs. The V and J ends lost 8 bases and 2 bases, in that order; junction bases with no gene match: 4. The CDR3 sequence is 13 residues long. In germline, CDR1 is SGHTA, CDR2 FQGNSA.

Sequenced: CD4+ T cells from blood, cultured in vitro. The sequence came from a human donor who had recovered from COVID-19. The chain couples TRBV7-2 to TRBJ1-2, with 8 bases matching TRBD1. This chain's CDR3 is CASGQGVNYGYTF. The CDR3 nucleotides read TGTGCCAGCGGACAGGGAGTGAACTATGGCTACACCTTC.